This T cell receptor (beta chain) was sequenced in a study of shared clonotypes between healthy human individuals. On the study more broadly: CD4 naive and CD4 memory each took three plates per donor, while CD8 naive took two and CD8 memory one.

Remarks on this clone: Its antigen is unknown.

This CDR3 comprises 12 residues. The V gene lost 3 bases and the J gene lost 6 bases, with 8 bases spanning the gap. Germline CDR1 SEHNR, CDR2 FQNEAQ (reference sequence). Splitting the CD4+ cells yielded a CD45RA+ naive subset and a CD45RA-negative memory subset. General observations from the study: A generally larger estimated richness was seen in naive subsets than in memory subsets.

Replicate PCRs from sorted subsets contained approximately 200 ng DNA, which is around 29,000 T cell genomes. TCRdb's table, derived via immunoSEQ multiplex PCR, lists solely in-frame clones and lacks some. The data show 800,000 to 1,200,000 clones, about 80% seen once. The TCR originated in a man between 18 and 29 years old in good health. Some clones in this sample may be carry-over from other donors' samples. The sequencing sample was made of memory CD4+ T cells from PBMCs. The subset denotes: CD45RA-negative fraction. The chain has TRBV7-9 and TRBJ1-2; D is unclear. CDR3: CASSFGPDGYTF. DNA for the CDR3: TGTGCCAGCAGCTTCGGACCGGATGGCTACACCTTC.